Below, 13 T cell receptor beta chains from the same sample are listed, as sequenced in a study of OX40 agonist ivuxolimab in advanced cancers. The assay was immunoSEQ multiplex PCR, and TCRdb's table has in-frame clones only and misses some. Of 20,000 or so clones in the sample, about 85% were seen once. The sequencing used CD4+ or CD8+ T cells sorted from blood, collected in a trial of the OX40 agonist ivuxolimab. The receptors stem from an adult with an advanced solid tumor such as melanoma, head and neck, liver or kidney cancer.

The genes are TRBV5-6 and TRBJ2-7; D gene unclear. This CDR3 has 11 amino acids. V gave up 0 bases and J gave up 6 bases, with 4 bases separating them. The germline V gene encodes CDR1 SGHDT and CDR2 YYEEEE. CDR3 bases: TGTGCCAGCAGCTTGGGGCGCGAGCAGTACTTC. It codes for CASSLGREQYF.

This clone was observed a handful of times. The gene calls are TRBV11-2 and TRBJ2-7, with 9 positions matching TRBD2. Trimming took 5 bases from V and 3 from J; bases not matched to a gene: 8. The germline V gene has CDR1 SGHAT and CDR2 FQNNGV. The CDR3 is made up of 15 amino acids. The CDR3 here is CASSGGLAGYYEQYF. In DNA form, the CDR3 reads TGTGCCAGCAGCGGGGGGCTAGCGGGGTACTACGAGCAGTACTTC. Full variable domain (rest looked up from reference TRBV11-2 and TRBJ2-7): EAGVAQSPRYKIIEKRQSVAFWCNPISGHATLYWYQQILGQGPKLLIQFQNNGVVDDSQLPKDRFSAERLKGVDSTLKIQPAKLEDSAVYLCASSGGLAGYYEQYFGPGTRLTVT.

Within the sample, this clone is medium-sized. CDR3 loop: CASSPLGGFDGYTF. CDR3 in DNA: TGTGCCAGCAGTCCCCTGGGAGGGTTTGATGGCTACACCTTC. This rearrangement joins TRBV6-5 to TRBJ1-2; the D is unclear. Trimming stripped 5 bases from V and 6 bases from J, with 16 bases between. Per the germline V gene, CDR1 is MNHEY and CDR2 is SVGAGI. CDR3 length equals 14 residues.

The chain is built from TRBV19 and TRBJ1-1; D is uncertain. Trimming left V 1 base short and J 7 bases short, with 7 bases between. The CDR3 runs to 12 residues. In germline, CDR1 is LNHDA, CDR2 SQIVND (reference sequence). The CDR3 DNA reads as TGTGCCAGTAGTATAGGGAGAGGTGAAGCTTTCTTT. Residues: CASSIGRGEAFF.

By sample share, this clone is large. This chain links TRBV6-5 with TRBJ1-5; D unresolved. The CDR3 covers 15 residues. CDR1 is MNHEY and CDR2 is SVGAGI in the germline V gene. V was cut by 2 bases and J by 0 bases, with 8 bases left in between. The CDR3 DNA sequence: TGTGCCAGCAGTTACGACGGGAGTAGCAATCAGCCCCAGCATTTT. This sequence encodes CASSYDGSSNQPQHF.

The chain couples TRBV27 to TRBJ2-5; D may be TRBD2 (6 bases). The CDR3 consists of 12 residues. Trimming took 6 bases from V and 5 from J, leaving 10 bases between them. Germline CDR1 MNHEY, CDR2 SMNVEV (reference sequence). This CDR3 reads CASRAGWETQYF. The CDR3 coding sequence is TGTGCCAGCAGAGCGGGTTGGGAGACCCAGTACTTC.

V is TRBV4-1 and J is TRBJ2-2, with TRBD2 identical over 12 bases. Germline V gene sequence: CDR1 MGHRA, CDR2 YSYEKL. Germline trimming cut 4 bases from V and 1 base from J; bases unmatched to any gene: 4. CDR3 length equals 17 residues. CDR3 amino acids: CASSPGLAGLNTGELFF. The CDR3 nucleotides are TGCGCCAGCAGCCCCGGACTAGCGGGGCTGAACACCGGGGAGCTGTTTTTT.

CDR3 nucleotides: TGTGCCAGTAGTATTAGCGGGGGGCAAGTTAATGAGCAGTTCTTC. Translation: CASSISGGQVNEQFF. This sequence joins TRBV19 and TRBJ2-1, with TRBD2 matching over 10 bases. The germline V gene has CDR1 LNHDA and CDR2 SQIVND (reference sequence). The CDR3 runs 15 residues. The trim removed 3 bases at V and 7 bases at J, leaving 6 bases unmatched.

The V and J genes are TRBV5-6 and TRBJ1-1, with 10 bases fitting TRBD1. CDR1 SGHDT and CDR2 YYEEEE come from the germline V gene. There are 15 residues in the CDR3. V was pared by 4 bases and J by 4 bases, with 7 bases of the junction left unmatched. For the CDR3, the DNA is TGTGCCAGCAGCGCGGGGACAGGGGTGGGCACTGAAGCTTTCTTT. This sequence encodes CASSAGTGVGTEAFF.

The rearrangement links TRBV6-5 to TRBJ2-2; D not resolved. Trimming cost V 7 bases and J 0 bases, with 12 bases left between them. CDR1 is MNHEY and CDR2 is SVGAGI in the germline V gene. The CDR3 totals 15 residues. The CDR3 sequence is CASTPGFANTGELFF. The CDR3 nucleotides are TGTGCCAGCACCCCAGGATTTGCGAACACCGGGGAGCTGTTTTTT.

V usage is TRBV28 and J usage is TRBJ2-1; a weak D match, TRBD2 (5 bases). Trimming took 2 bases from V and 8 from J, leaving 22 bases between them. Germline CDR1 is MDHEN and CDR2 is SYDVKM. The CDR3 covers 17 residues. The CDR3 protein is CASSLRVLKARVDEQFF. The CDR3 DNA reads as TGTGCCAGCAGTTTAAGGGTATTAAAGGCGAGGGTCGATGAGCAGTTCTTC. The full variable domain, with the rest looked up from reference TRBV28 and TRBJ2-1, is DVKVTQSSRYLVKRTGEKVFLECVQDMDHENMFWYRQDPGLGLRLIYFSYDVKMKEKGDIPEGYSVSREKKERFSLILESASTNQTSMYLCASSLRVLKARVDEQFFGPGTRLTVL.

The CDR3 coding sequence is TGTGCCAGCCTATTATTCCTTCCGGGCGGCTATGGCTACACCTTC. Protein sequence: CASLLFLPGGYGYTF. The chain joins TRBV28 to TRBJ1-2; D not certain. Germline CDR1 and CDR2: MDHEN and SYDVKM. The CDR3 contains 15 residues. Between the trimmed V and J ends, which lost 8 bases and 4 bases, there was a span of 20 bases.

The chain carries TRBV4-1 and TRBJ2-3, with 8 bases fitting TRBD1. J was trimmed by 3 bases and V by 3 bases; bases with no gene match: 5. CDR1 and CDR2 (germline): MGHRA, YSYEKL. The CDR3 length is 15 residues. The chain's CDR3 is CASSHIQGGTDTQYF. In DNA, the CDR3 is TGCGCCAGCAGCCATATACAGGGGGGTACAGATACGCAGTATTTT.